The entry below describes one T cell receptor (beta chain). Its antigen is unidentified. This CDR3 has 15 amino acids. V dropped 4 bases and J dropped 6; count of bases not matched to a gene: 6. The germline V gene encodes CDR1 MNHEY and CDR2 SVGEGT. This entry is derived from a study of post-analysis software for immune sequencing data. Background on the study: The disease courses spanned relapsing-remitting, secondary progressive and progressive-relapsing forms of multiple sclerosis. Study observations and caveats: F measure showed strong co-clustering of same-batch samples. Controls significantly exceeded multiple sclerosis patients in normalized Chao1 diversity. In patients, TRBV5-6, TRBV5-1 and TRBV20-1 belonged to five TRBV segments found more frequently than in controls.

The authors incorporated unique molecular identifiers into the TCR beta cDNA libraries. About 540,000 cDNA molecules were obtained from approximately 0.91 to 9.4 million T cells. TCRdb reprocessed the PCR reads via MiXCR and lists one record per CDR3 protein. The sample holds about 460,000 distinct CDR3 sequences, around 40% seen once. The sequencing input was blood. The rearrangement links TRBV6-2 or TRBV6-3 to TRBJ2-1, with 10 bases matching TRBD1. This TCR was recovered from a girl aged 5 to 17 with multiple sclerosis. In DNA, the CDR3 is TGTGCCAGCAGTTTCGGGACAGGGGAACTCAATGAGCAGTTCTTC. As protein: CASSFGTGELNEQFF.